Presented here are 21 T cell receptor beta chains from one specimen sequenced in a study of cytomegalovirus exposure and HLA in healthy donors. Assay: immunoSEQ multiplex PCR; the TCRdb copy retains only in-frame clones and omits some. Counted here are 260,000 or so clones, 80% to 95% occurring once; the ten biggest clones make up 3.1%. The sample was PBMCs. These receptors all come from a woman in her 30s in good health and CMV-seronegative.

The chain is built from TRBV28 and TRBJ2-1; 7 nucleotides agree with TRBD1. Germline CDR1 and CDR2: MDHEN and SYDVKM. The CDR3 spans 13 residues. After removal of 5 bases from V and 10 bases from J, the junction contained 8 bases not matched to a gene. The CDR3 here is CASSATRGREQFF. As DNA, the CDR3 is TGTGCCAGCAGTGCCACAAGGGGGCGCGAGCAGTTCTTC.

CDR3 nucleotides: TGTGCCAGCAGCCTGACAGGGGATTCTTACGAGCAGTACTTC. Amino acids: CASSLTGDSYEQYF. The rearrangement uses TRBV7-9 and TRBJ2-7; 8 bases fit TRBD1. V was pared by 5 bases and J by 4 bases, with 7 bases of the junction left unmatched. Germline V gene lookup returns CDR1 SEHNR and CDR2 FQNEAQ (reference sequence). There are 14 residues in the CDR3. The full variable domain, with the rest looked up from reference TRBV7-9 and TRBJ2-7, is DTGVSQNPRHKITKRGQNVTFRCDPISEHNRLYWYRQTLGQGPEFLTYFQNEAQLEKSRLLSDRFSAERPKGSFSTLEIQRTEQGDSAMYLCASSLTGDSYEQYFGPGTRLTVT.

The rearrangement joins TRBV5-1 to TRBJ2-7; D unresolved. V was clipped by 0 bases and J by 7 bases, with 20 bases between them. CDR1 and CDR2 from the germline V gene are SGHRS and YFSETQ. The CDR3 sequence is 16 residues long. The DNA of the CDR3 is TGCGCCAGCAGCTTGGTCGGTGGGAATGGTGTTGGGGAGCAGTACTTC. It encodes CASSLVGGNGVGEQYF.

This clone was seen once. The rearrangement uses TRBV6-7 and TRBJ2-3, with 14 bases matching TRBD2. TRBV6-7 is identified as an open reading frame with a role that is uncertain. The length of the CDR3 is 20 residues. Unmatched junction bases numbered 14, after V lost 6 bases and J lost 0 bases. CDR3 DNA sequence: TGTGCCAGCAGCCCTGCCCTAGGACTAGCGGGAGGCTATAGCACAGATACGCAGTATTTT. Its translation is CASSPALGLAGGYSTDTQYF.

J is TRBJ1-4 and V is TRBV7-8, with D tentatively TRBD1 (6 bases). V was pared by 5 bases and J by 8 bases, with 18 bases between. This CDR3 contains 15 residues. CDR1 SGHVS and CDR2 FQNEAQ come from the germline V gene. The CDR3 bases are TGTGCCAGCAGCGTTCTACAGGGAGGAGAGGAAAAACTGTTTTTT. Its translation: CASSVLQGGEEKLFF.

The chain carries TRBV9 and TRBJ2-2, with 8 bases identical to TRBD2. Germline V gene lookup returns CDR1 SGDLS and CDR2 YYNGEE. There are 17 residues in the CDR3. V gave up 0 bases and J gave up 6 bases; unmatched junction bases: 10. CDR3 bases: TGTGCCAGCAGCGTAGAGGCAGCGGGAGTCTTTGCCGGGGAGCTGTTTTTT. This translates into CASSVEAAGVFAGELFF.

V is TRBV9 and J is TRBJ2-1; 11 bases fit TRBD2. Germline lookup yields CDR1 SGDLS and CDR2 YYNGEE. This CDR3 comprises 15 residues. V dropped 3 bases and J dropped 5; count of bases not matched to a gene: 4. The DNA for the CDR3 is TGTGCCAGCAGCGGCGGACTAGCGGGTGACAATGAGCAGTTCTTC. Translation gives CASSGGLAGDNEQFF.

The rearrangement joins TRBV2 to TRBJ2-5; the D is unclear. V was pared by 6 bases and J by 2 bases, with 4 bases between. Germline V lookup: CDR1 SNHLY, CDR2 FYNNEI. The CDR3 has 11 amino acids. The CDR3 DNA sequence: TGTGCCAGCAGCCAACAAGAGACCCAGTACTTC. Protein product: CASSQQETQYF.

The chain recombines TRBV28 with TRBJ1-2; TRBD1 aligns across 7 bases. This CDR3 has 16 residues. Germline V lookup: CDR1 MDHEN, CDR2 SYDVKM. With 1 base clipped from V and 4 bases from J, the junction kept 9 bases outside the gene matches. The CDR3 is CASSLSRQGGGYGYTF. CDR3 DNA: TGTGCCAGCAGTTTATCCCGACAGGGAGGGGGCTATGGCTACACCTTC.

This rearrangement joins TRBV6-5 to TRBJ2-6; D gene ambiguous. The CDR3 contains 15 residues. V was shortened by 0 bases and J by 2 bases, with 5 bases between the two germline ends. The germline V gene encodes CDR1 MNHEY and CDR2 SVGAGI. CDR3 bases: TGTGCCAGCAGTTACTCGATAGCTGGGGCCAACGTCCTGACTTTC. It translates to CASSYSIAGANVLTF.

This clone has a single count. The chain couples TRBV11-3 to TRBJ2-4; TRBD2 agrees at 7 bases. CDR1 SGHNT and CDR2 YENEEA come from the germline V gene. J was trimmed by 7 bases and V by 5 bases; bases with no gene match: 8. The CDR3 spans 14 residues. CDR3 sequence: CASSNRFGGNIQYF. The CDR3 bases are TGTGCCAGCAGCAACCGATTCGGGGGGAACATTCAGTACTTC. Together with reference TRBV11-3 and TRBJ2-4, the CDR3 gives the full variable domain: EAGVVQSPRYKIIEKKQPVAFWCNPISGHNTLYWYLQNLGQGPELLIRYENEEAVDDSQLPKDRFSAERLKGVDSTLKIQPAELGDSAVYLCASSNRFGGNIQYFGAGTRLSVL.

This chain connects TRBV6-5 to TRBJ2-3; the D gene is possibly TRBD2 (6 bases). CDR1 MNHEY and CDR2 SVGAGI come from the germline V gene. CDR3 length equals 14 residues. With 2 bases removed from V and 5 bases from J, the gap between germline ends came to 11 bases. CDR3 sequence: CASSYGRDLDTQYF. CDR3 sequence (DNA): TGTGCCAGCAGTTACGGGCGGGATCTAGATACGCAGTATTTT.

The chain couples TRBV30 to TRBJ2-6; D is unclear. CDR3 size: 12 residues. Germline-derived CDR1 and CDR2 are GTSNPN and SVGIG (reference sequence). Trimming took off 2 bases at V and 4 bases at J, with 3 bases between the two ends. The DNA for the CDR3 is TGTGCCTGGAGTACCGGGGCCAACGTCCTGACTTTC. Protein: CAWSTGANVLTF.

This sequence joins TRBV7-8 and TRBJ2-7; D possibly corresponds to TRBD1 (7 bases). Trimming took off 6 bases at V and 7 bases at J, with 25 bases between the two ends. The CDR3 runs 16 residues. Germline V gene lookup returns CDR1 SGHVS and CDR2 FQNEAQ. CDR3 DNA sequence: TGTGCCAGCAGTGGGCGGGCGGGACAGTCGGCTGGTGAGCAGTACTTC. Encoded protein: CASSGRAGQSAGEQYF.

The rearrangement links TRBV5-6 to TRBJ2-7; 7 bases are shared with TRBD1. J gave up 5 bases and V 0 bases, and 8 bases lay outside the gene matches. The CDR3 loop spans 15 amino acids. Germline CDR1 SGHDT, CDR2 YYEEEE. In DNA form, the CDR3 reads TGTGCCAGCAGCTTGGCAGGGGGTCCTTTTGACGAGCAGTACTTC. Translation gives CASSLAGGPFDEQYF.

The rearrangement joins TRBV5-1 to TRBJ2-3, with D perhaps matching TRBD1 or TRBD2 (5 bases each). The V end lost 5 bases, the J end lost 1 base, and 8 bases lay between the germline ends. CDR3 size: 13 residues. Germline CDR1 SGHRS, CDR2 YFSETQ. The CDR3 bases are TGCGCCAGCAGGAGGGACGGCACAGATACGCAGTATTTT. Translating gives CASRRDGTDTQYF.

The chain is built from TRBV7-2 and TRBJ2-7; D perhaps matches TRBD2 (7 bases). The CDR3 consists of 13 residues. Trimming removed 7 bases from V and 5 bases from J, with 15 bases in between. CDR1 is SGHTA, CDR2 FQGNSA, per germline. Here the CDR3 DNA reads TGTGCCAGCACCCTGGGAGGGGGTAACGAGCAGTACTTC. This sequence encodes CASTLGGGNEQYF.

This clone was detected once. The chain has TRBV11-2 and TRBJ2-7; tentative D call: TRBD2 (5 bases). Trimming shortened V by 5 bases and J by 6 bases, and 20 bases separated the two germline ends. The CDR3 sequence is 15 residues long. Germline CDR1 and CDR2: SGHAT and FQNNGV. CDR3 loop: CASSPHSAVRGEQYF. In nucleotides, the CDR3 is TGTGCCAGCAGCCCACATAGCGCAGTCCGGGGCGAGCAGTACTTC. Drawing the rest from reference TRBV11-2 and TRBJ2-7, the complete variable domain is EAGVAQSPRYKIIEKRQSVAFWCNPISGHATLYWYQQILGQGPKLLIQFQNNGVVDDSQLPKDRFSAERLKGVDSTLKIQPAKLEDSAVYLCASSPHSAVRGEQYFGPGTRLTVT.

The chain employs TRBV6-4 and TRBJ2-5; D is possibly TRBD2 (6 bases). The CDR3 consists of 15 residues. The germline gives CDR1 MRHNA, CDR2 SNTAGT. V lost 4 bases and J 1 base, leaving 13 bases between the germline ends. DNA of the CDR3: TGTGCCAGCAGTGCCCTCCCCGGGGGCCAAGAGACCCAGTACTTC. Its protein product is CASSALPGGQETQYF.

The V and J genes are TRBV5-3 and TRBJ2-1; 9 bases agree with TRBD1. TRBV5-3 is classed as an ORF, of uncertain function. V trimming: 4 bases; J trimming: 4 bases; junction bases outside the gene matches: 9. The CDR3 spans 16 residues. The CDR3 sequence is CARSPETGGSYNEQFF. As DNA, the CDR3 is TGTGCCAGAAGCCCCGAGACAGGGGGGTCTTACAATGAGCAGTTCTTC.

This chain uses TRBV5-1 with TRBJ2-3; possible D gene TRBD2, 6 bases. V lost 4 bases and J lost 2, with 20 bases in between. The CDR3 is 17 amino acids. Looked up from germline, CDR1 is SGHRS and CDR2 is YFSETQ. CDR3 in amino acids: CASSGAGFAGTTDTQYF. In DNA form, the CDR3 reads TGCGCCAGCAGCGGGGCTGGGTTCGCGGGAACCACAGATACGCAGTATTTT.